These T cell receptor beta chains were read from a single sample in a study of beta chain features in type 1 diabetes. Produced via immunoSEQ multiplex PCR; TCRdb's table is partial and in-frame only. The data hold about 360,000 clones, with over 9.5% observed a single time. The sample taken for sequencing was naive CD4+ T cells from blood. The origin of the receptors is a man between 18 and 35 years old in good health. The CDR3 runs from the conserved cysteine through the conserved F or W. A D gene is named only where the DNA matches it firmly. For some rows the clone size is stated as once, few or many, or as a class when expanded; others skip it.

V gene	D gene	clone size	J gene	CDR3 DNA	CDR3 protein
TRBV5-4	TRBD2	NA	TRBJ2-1	TGTGCCACCTATAGTCTGGGGACTAGCAATGAGCAGTTCTTC	CATYSLGTSNEQFF
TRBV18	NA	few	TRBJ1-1	TGTGCCAGCTCGACGAGGCGATTCCAAGCTTTCTTT	CASSTRRFQAFF
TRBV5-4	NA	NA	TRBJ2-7	TGTGCCAGCAGTCTGGACAGCAACGAGCAGTACTTC	CASSLDSNEQYF
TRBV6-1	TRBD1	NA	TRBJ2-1	TGTGCCAGCACCGGGACAGGGGGACGAGTTGAGCAGTTCTTC	CASTGTGGRVEQFF
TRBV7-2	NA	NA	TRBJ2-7	TGTGCCAGCAGCCCGACGCTAGGGGGATCCTACGAGCAGTACTTC	CASSPTLGGSYEQYF
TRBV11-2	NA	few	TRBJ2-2	TGTGCCAGCAGCTACTGGACAGCTTTAACCGGGGAGCTGTTTTTT	CASSYWTALTGELFF
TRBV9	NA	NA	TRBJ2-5	TGTGCCAGCAGCGTAGCTCCGGGGAGGGAGACCCAGTACTTC	CASSVAPGRETQYF
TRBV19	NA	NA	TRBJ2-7	TGTGCCAGTGGAACAGTCTCCTACGAGCAGTACTTC	CASGTVSYEQYF
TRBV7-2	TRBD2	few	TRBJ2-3	TGTGCCAGCTCTCTAGCGGGGGGGCCTGCAGATACGCAGTATTTT	CASSLAGGPADTQYF
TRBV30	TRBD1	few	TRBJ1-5	TGTGCCTGGAGGCACCCGACAGGGCTTCAGCCCCAGCATTTT	CAWRHPTGLQPQHF
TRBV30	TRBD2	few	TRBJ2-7	TGTGCCTGGAGTGGGGGACTATCCTACGAGCAGTACTTC	CAWSGGLSYEQYF
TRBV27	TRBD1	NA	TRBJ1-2	TGTGCCAGCAGTTACGGGACAGGGGAATATGGCTACACCTTC	CASSYGTGEYGYTF
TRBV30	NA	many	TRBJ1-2	TGTGCCTGGAGGGCCCGATCTAACTATGGCTACACCTTC	CAWRARSNYGYTF
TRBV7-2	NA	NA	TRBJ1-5	TGTGCCAGCAGCTTAGGACATCTTAATCAGCCCCAGCATTTT	CASSLGHLNQPQHF
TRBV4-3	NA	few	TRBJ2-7	TGCGCCAGCAGCCAAGACCAGATTACAGGAATCTACGAGCAGTACTTC	CASSQDQITGIYEQYF
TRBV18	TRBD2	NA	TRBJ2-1	TGTGCCAGCTCACCTTACCTAGCGGGAGAGGGTGAGCAGTTCTTC	CASSPYLAGEGEQFF
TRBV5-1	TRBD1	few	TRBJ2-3	TGCGCCAGCAGCGACAGGACAGGGGGAAAGGATACGCAGTATTTT	CASSDRTGGKDTQYF
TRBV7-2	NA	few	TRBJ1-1	TGTGCCAGCAGCTTACAGTGGCTTAACACTGAAGCTTTCTTT	CASSLQWLNTEAFF
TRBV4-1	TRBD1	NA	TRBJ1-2	TGCGCCAGCAGCCGCGGATCAGGACAGGGGTTCTATGGCTACACCTTC	CASSRGSGQGFYGYTF
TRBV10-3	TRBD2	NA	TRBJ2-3	TGTGCCATCAGTGATGAGCGGGGGGGCCGGGGGACGCAGTATTTT	CAISDERGGRGTQYF
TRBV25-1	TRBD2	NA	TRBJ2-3	TGTGCCAGCAGCAAGGGACTAGCGGGGGAGGCAGATACGCAGTATTTT	CASSKGLAGEADTQYF
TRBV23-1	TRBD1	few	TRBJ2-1	TGCGCCAGCAGTCAATGCAGGGGGTCCTACAATGAGCAGTTCTTC	CASSQCRGSYNEQFF
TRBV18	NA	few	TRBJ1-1	TGTGCCAGCTCCTTGGTAGCTGGCAACACTGAAGCTTTCTTT	CASSLVAGNTEAFF
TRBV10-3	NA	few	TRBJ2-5	TGTGCCATCAGTGAGCAGAGAGGACTAAACCAAGAGACCCAGTACTTC	CAISEQRGLNQETQYF
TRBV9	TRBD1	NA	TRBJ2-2	TGTGCCAGCAGCGTAGCAGGACAGGACACCGGGGAGCTGTTTTTT	CASSVAGQDTGELFF
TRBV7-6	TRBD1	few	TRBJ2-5	TGTGCCAGCGGGCCTCAGGGGGCGGTTAAGACCCAGTACTTC	CASGPQGAVKTQYF
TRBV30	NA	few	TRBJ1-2	TGTGCCTGGATGCGCACTACCTCATATGGCTACACCTTC	CAWMRTTSYGYTF
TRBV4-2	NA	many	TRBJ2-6	TGTGCCAGTCGGGTGGCTGGGGCCAACGTCCTGACTTTC	CASRVAGANVLTF
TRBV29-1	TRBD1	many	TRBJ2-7	TGCAGCGTTGAAGTTGGAACAGGGGGCATCTACGAGCAGTACTTC	CSVEVGTGGIYEQYF
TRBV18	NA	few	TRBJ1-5	TGTGCCAGCTCACCACGAGAGCGGGGCCAGCCCCAGCATTTT	CASSPRERGQPQHF
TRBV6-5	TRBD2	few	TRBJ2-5	TGTGCCAGCAGTCTCGGACTAGGGGTAATTGAGACCCAGTACTTC	CASSLGLGVIETQYF
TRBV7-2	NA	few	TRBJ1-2	TGTGCCAGCAGCTTGTCGGGAGGGACTACAGAGCACACCTTC	CASSLSGGTTEHTF
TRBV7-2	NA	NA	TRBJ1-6	TGTGCCAGCAGCTCGGCCCCCTCCTATTCGGGGTATAATTCACCCCTCCACTTT	CASSSAPSYSGYNSPLHF
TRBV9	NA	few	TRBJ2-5	TGTGCCAGCAGCGTAGGGGGGCAGGAGACCCAGTACTTC	CASSVGGQETQYF
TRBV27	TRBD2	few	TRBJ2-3	TGTGCCAGCAGTGTTCTAGCGGGGGGGCCTCATACGCAGTATTTT	CASSVLAGGPHTQYF
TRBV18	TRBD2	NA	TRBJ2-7	TGTGCCAGCTCACCACCGGGGAGGGGTGCCTACGAGCAGTACTTC	CASSPPGRGAYEQYF
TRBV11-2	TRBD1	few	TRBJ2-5	TGTGCCAGCAGGGCGCCGGGACAGCAAGAGACCCAGTACTTC	CASRAPGQQETQYF
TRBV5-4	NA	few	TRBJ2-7	TGTGCCAGCAGCTTGGGAACAGACGAGCAGTACTTC	CASSLGTDEQYF
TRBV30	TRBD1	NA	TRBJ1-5	TGTGCCTCGGGGGACAGGGATCAGCCCCAGCATTTT	CASGDRDQPQHF
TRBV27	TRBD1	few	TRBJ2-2	TGTGCCAGCAGTTTGGCGACAGGGTTCGGGGAGCTGTTTTTT	CASSLATGFGELFF
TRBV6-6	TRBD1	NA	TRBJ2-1	TGTGCCAGCAGAACACGGCGGGACAGGGGCGGGAATGAGCAGTTCTTC	CASRTRRDRGGNEQFF
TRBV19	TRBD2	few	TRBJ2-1	TGTGCCAGCGTTAGCGGGAGGCCCTACAATGAGCAGTTCTTC	CASVSGRPYNEQFF
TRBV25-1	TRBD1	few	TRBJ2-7	TGTGCCAGCAGTTTAGGACAGGATTGGTACGAGCAGTACTTC	CASSLGQDWYEQYF
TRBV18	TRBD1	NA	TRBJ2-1	TGTGCCAGCTCACCAAGGGATGACAGGGGATACAATGAGCAGTTCTTC	CASSPRDDRGYNEQFF
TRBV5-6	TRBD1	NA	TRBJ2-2	TGTGCCAGCAGCTTGTTAAAGGGACAGGGCTGGACCGGGGAGCTGTTTTTT	CASSLLKGQGWTGELFF
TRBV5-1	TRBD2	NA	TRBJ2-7	TGCGCCAGCAGCTCGACTAGCGGAGCTTCCTACGAGCAGTACTTC	CASSSTSGASYEQYF
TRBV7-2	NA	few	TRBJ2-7	TGTGCCAGCAGCTTAGCAGGGTGGGGGGTGCCTTCCTACGAGCAGTACTTC	CASSLAGWGVPSYEQYF
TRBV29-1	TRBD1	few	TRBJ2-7	TGCAGCGTTGATAGTACAGGGGACTACGAGCAGTACTTC	CSVDSTGDYEQYF
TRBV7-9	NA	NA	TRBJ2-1	TGTGCCAGCAGCCGACAGTGGGATGAGCAGTTCTTC	CASSRQWDEQFF
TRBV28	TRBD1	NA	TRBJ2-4	TGTGCCAGCAGTGAAAACAGGGGATATGGCATTCAGTACTTC	CASSENRGYGIQYF
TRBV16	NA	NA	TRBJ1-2	TGTGCCAGCAGCCAAGACAGCTATGGCTACACCTTC	CASSQDSYGYTF